This TCR beta chain was captured by sequencing in a study of T cell responses to AZD1222 COVID-19 vaccine. Study outcomes and limitations: Two doses of AZD1222 preceded a rise in Spike-specific TCR breadth and depth.

On this clone: What it recognizes is unknown.

Here immunoSEQ multiplex PCR was the method, and the copy in TCRdb shows in-frame clones only, minus some. Of tens of thousands of clones detected, about 86% appear once; the ten largest clones hold 4.5% to 7%. Second-dose intervals of approximately 4 or approximately 12 weeks were pooled. The TCR was taken from an adult who received the AZD1222 COVID-19 vaccine. The sequencing here drew on peripheral blood, taken 28 days after the second AZD1222 dose.

The CDR3 region is CASSPGHISNQPQHF. In nucleotides, the CDR3 is TGTGCCAGCAGCCCAGGACACATTAGCAATCAGCCCCAGCATTTT. The rearrangement uses TRBV3-1 (or the pseudogene TRBV3-2) and TRBJ1-5; TRBD1 is a possible D gene (5 bases). Per the germline V gene, CDR1 is LGHDT and CDR2 is YNNKEL (reference sequence). Deletions cut 4 bases from V and 0 bases from J, with 10 bases between. CDR3 length equals 15 residues.